This TCR beta chain was sequenced in a study of blood T cell repertoires in COVID-19. Study-wide context: The samples span acute and convalescent COVID-19 from the United States, Italy and Spain. Sources were T cells, B-cell-depleted T cells, or PBMCs; the material itself was cDNA or gDNA.

The authors' processing: Reference gene primers were amplified, and this amplification served to estimate nucleated cell counts. The repertoire was sequenced with immunoSEQ multiplex PCR; TCRdb's copy has only in-frame clones and lacks some. The V and J calls and clone size are taken from that table; D and trimming were inferred from the DNA. This repertoire shows 210,000 or so clones, about 85% found once; its top ten account for approximately 19%. V was shortened by 8 bases and J by 4 bases, with 21 bases between the two germline ends. The CDR3 spans 15 residues. CDR1 and CDR2 from the germline V gene are SGHRS and YFSETQ.

The rearrangement uses TRBV5-1 and TRBJ2-5; a weak D match, TRBD2 (7 bases). The receptor's source is a human donor in a cohort sampled during active COVID-19. The sequenced sample consisted of peripheral blood. The CDR3 DNA reads as TGCGCCAGTCGACCGGGGGGCGAGGCCGCAGAGACCCAGTACTTC. It is translated as CASRPGGEAAETQYF. Filled out from reference TRBV5-1 and TRBJ2-5, the complete variable domain reads KAGVTQTPRYLIKTRGQQVTLSCSPISGHRSVSWYQQTPGQGLQFLFEYFSETQRNKGNFPGRFSGRQFSNSRSEMNVSTLELGDSALYLCASRPGGEAAETQYFGPGTRLLVL.